The 27 T cell receptor beta chains below all came from one sample that was sequenced in a study of T cell responses to AZD1222 COVID-19 vaccine. Method: immunoSEQ multiplex PCR; TCRdb's copy keeps in-frame clones and lacks some. Among 150,000 or so clones listed, approximately 94% were seen once. This material consisted of peripheral blood, taken on day 0 of AZD1222 vaccination. These TCRs come from an adult in good health.

The J gene is TRBJ1-1, the V gene TRBV5-5, with D hard to call. V was clipped by 2 bases and J by 1 base, with 6 bases between them. The CDR3 totals 13 residues. Per the germline V gene, CDR1 is SGHKS and CDR2 is YYEKEE (reference sequence). In DNA form, the CDR3 reads TGTGCCAGCAGCTTAGGCAAGAACACTGAAGCTTTCTTT. Translated, it gives CASSLGKNTEAFF.

J is TRBJ2-1 and V is TRBV7-8; D may be TRBD2 (5 bases). The CDR3 spans 14 residues. V lost 1 base, J lost 4 bases, and 8 bases lay in between. From germline, CDR1 is SGHVS and CDR2 FQNEAQ. CDR3 DNA: TGTGCCAGCAGCTTAGACCGGGGTTACAATGAGCAGTTCTTC. Translated, it gives CASSLDRGYNEQFF. The full variable domain, in which reference TRBV7-8 and TRBJ2-1 provide the parts outside the CDR3, is GAGVSQSPRYKVAKRGQDVALRCDPISGHVSLFWYQQALGQGPEFLTYFQNEAQLDKSGLPSDRFFAERPEGSVSTLKIQRTQQEDSAVYLCASSLDRGYNEQFFGPGTRLTVL.

The J gene is TRBJ1-1, the V gene TRBV27; 9 nucleotides agree with TRBD1. J lost 1 base, V lost 8 bases, and 5 bases had no gene match. From germline, CDR1 is MNHEY and CDR2 SMNVEV (reference sequence). This CDR3 comprises 14 residues. The CDR3 region is CASGAGQGNTEAFF. The CDR3 DNA reads TGTGCCAGCGGGGCGGGACAGGGGAACACTGAAGCTTTCTTT.

This rearrangement joins TRBV12-3 or TRBV12-4 to TRBJ2-1; D gene unclear. Trimming pared 3 bases from V and 6 bases from J, leaving 9 bases between. The CDR3 sequence is 13 residues long. DNA for the CDR3: TGTGCCAGCAGTTTTGGCCGAATCAATGAGCAGTTCTTC. Its protein product is CASSFGRINEQFF.

The CDR3 region has the DNA TGTGCCAGCAGCCAGCCCGGGGTAAGGTACGAGCAGTACTTC. Translating gives CASSQPGVRYEQYF. V gene TRBV3-1 (or the pseudogene TRBV3-2) combines with J gene TRBJ2-7; possibly TRBD2 for D (5 bases). V was pared by 3 bases and J by 4 bases, with 13 bases between. This CDR3 is 14 amino acids long. The germline CDR1 and CDR2 sequences are LGHDT and YNNKEL (reference sequence).

The rearrangement links TRBV18 to TRBJ1-3; D remains ambiguous. Per germline, CDR1 KGHSH and CDR2 LQKENI. The V gene lost 4 bases and the J gene lost 4 bases, with 11 bases spanning the gap. The CDR3 covers 14 residues. In DNA form, the CDR3 reads TGTGCCAGCTCACAAGACGGGGTCGGAAACACCATATATTTT. It yields the protein CASSQDGVGNTIYF.

The chain combines TRBV30 with TRBJ1-2, with 8 positions matching TRBD1. The J segment lost 4 bases and the V segment lost 5 bases, leaving 18 bases of the junction unmatched. Per germline, CDR1 GTSNPN and CDR2 SVGIG (reference sequence). CDR3 length equals 17 residues. Here the CDR3 reads CAWSNGQGNQASYGYTF. CDR3 sequence (DNA): TGTGCCTGGTCCAACGGACAGGGAAATCAGGCAAGCTATGGCTACACCTTC.

This clone occurred once. The gene calls are TRBV6-5 and TRBJ1-2; D is unclear. The CDR3 totals 15 residues. Germline CDR1 MNHEY, CDR2 SVGAGI. Trimming took 0 bases from V and 4 from J, leaving 12 bases between them. The CDR3: CASSYSKTVGYGYTF. The CDR3 coding sequence is TGTGCCAGCAGTTACTCGAAGACCGTAGGCTATGGCTACACCTTC.

The sample holds a few counts of this clone. The V and J genes are TRBV12-3 or TRBV12-4 and TRBJ1-1; no clear D. The germline V and J ends were trimmed by 6 bases and 2 bases, with 10 bases remaining between them. CDR3 length: 13 residues. Here the CDR3 reads CASRRTANTEAFF. CDR3 DNA: TGTGCCAGCAGAAGGACGGCCAACACTGAAGCTTTCTTT.

The chain employs TRBV13 and TRBJ1-3; D not certain. Per germline, CDR1 PRHDT and CDR2 FYEKMQ (reference sequence). This CDR3 is built from 15 residues. The V and J ends lost 0 bases and 0 bases respectively, with 6 bases between them. The CDR3 DNA reads TGTGCCAGCAGCTTAGGGCAGTTCTCTGGAAACACCATATATTTT. Encoded protein: CASSLGQFSGNTIYF.

The chain combines TRBV11-3 with TRBJ2-1; a possible D gene is TRBD1 (6 bases). The V and J ends lost 5 bases and 8 bases respectively, with 13 bases between them. This CDR3 is built from 13 residues. Germline CDR1 and CDR2: SGHNT and YENEEA. The CDR3 DNA reads as TGTGCCAGCAGCCCACAGGGAAGCGATGAGCAGTTCTTC. It encodes CASSPQGSDEQFF.

This clone was detected only once. The chain uses TRBV5-6 and TRBJ1-4; TRBD1 aligns across 10 bases. This CDR3 has 14 amino acids. V lost 3 bases, J lost 7 bases, and 3 bases stayed unmatched. Germline V CDR1 and CDR2: SGHDT, YYEEEE. Here the CDR3 reads CASSWDRGLEKLFF. In DNA, the CDR3 is TGTGCCAGCAGCTGGGACAGGGGCCTTGAAAAACTGTTTTTT.

The chain carries TRBV9 and TRBJ2-3; 8 bases match TRBD2. With 4 bases clipped from V and 4 bases from J, the junction kept 14 bases outside the gene matches. This CDR3 spans 17 amino acids. CDR1 and CDR2 (germline): SGDLS, YYNGEE. In DNA, the CDR3 is TGTGCCAGCAGCCCCCGAGCCGGGAGGGCCGACGCAGATACGCAGTATTTT. This sequence encodes CASSPRAGRADADTQYF.

V usage is TRBV27 and J usage is TRBJ2-7; 7 nucleotides line up with TRBD1. Germline V gives CDR1 MNHEY, CDR2 SMNVEV (reference sequence). There are 15 residues in the CDR3. Trimming removed 6 bases from V and 1 base from J; junction bases left unmatched: 9. DNA for the CDR3: TGTGCCAGCAGAACAGGGGTACAGCGGTCCTACGAGCAGTACTTC. This gives the protein CASRTGVQRSYEQYF.

The CDR3 loop reads CASNHREDSPLHF. DNA for the CDR3: TGTGCCAGTAATCACCGGGAGGATTCACCCCTCCACTTT. The gene calls are TRBV19 and TRBJ1-6; no clear D gene. Trimming removed 7 bases from V and 8 bases from J, with 12 bases in between. The CDR3 loop spans 13 amino acids. Germline-derived CDR1 and CDR2 are LNHDA and SQIVND (reference sequence).

The V gene is TRBV29-1, the J gene TRBJ2-5; 8 nucleotides align to TRBD2. The germline CDR1 and CDR2 sequences are SQVTM and ANQGSEA. The CDR3 runs to 14 residues. The ends lost 4 bases at V and 4 bases at J; junction bases unmatched: 8. In DNA form, the CDR3 reads TGCAGCGTTGGTCTTCGGGGGGGGCGAGAGACCCAGTACTTC. Amino acid sequence: CSVGLRGGRETQYF.

This chain links TRBV2 with TRBJ2-2; D not certain. Trimming cost V 7 bases and J 4 bases, with 7 bases left between them. Germline V lookup: CDR1 SNHLY, CDR2 FYNNEI. This CDR3 has 12 residues. The DNA of the CDR3 is TGTGCCAGCACTTGGGGCACCGGGGAGCTGTTTTTT. The encoded protein is CASTWGTGELFF.

With regard to this clone: The same CDR3 can be traced to other DNA sequences in this sample. V gene TRBV15 combines with J gene TRBJ2-1; 8 bases fit TRBD2. V lost 0 bases and J lost 11; bases outside the gene matches: 18. The CDR3 extends over 18 amino acids. CDR1 and CDR2 (germline): LNHNV, YYDKDF (reference sequence). Here the CDR3 reads CATSRDVRPGLAGDQQFF. CDR3 nucleotides: TGTGCCACCAGCAGAGATGTAAGGCCCGGACTAGCAGGAGATCAGCAGTTCTTC.

CDR3 in amino acids: CASTRTGGIEAFF. DNA for the CDR3: TGTGCCAGCACCCGGACAGGGGGTATTGAAGCTTTCTTT. This chain uses TRBV3-1 (or the pseudogene TRBV3-2) with TRBJ1-1, with TRBD1 matching over 10 bases. V lost 7 bases, J lost 7 bases, and 6 bases stayed unmatched. Germline V gives CDR1 LGHDT, CDR2 YNNKEL (reference sequence). The CDR3 consists of 13 residues.

V gene TRBV6-4 combines with J gene TRBJ2-2; 7 positions agree with TRBD2. The CDR3 sequence is 16 residues long. With V trimmed by 3 bases and J by 4 bases, 8 bases remained unmatched. Germline values: CDR1 MRHNA, CDR2 SNTAGT. The CDR3 loop reads CASSESLGGSTGELFF. CDR3 DNA sequence: TGTGCCAGCAGTGAGTCGTTGGGAGGGAGCACCGGGGAGCTGTTTTTT.

The chain carries TRBV11-2 and TRBJ2-1, with 11 bases lining up with TRBD2. J gave up 7 bases and V 4 bases, and 9 bases lay outside the gene matches. This CDR3 is built from 16 residues. Germline lookup yields CDR1 SGHAT and CDR2 FQNNGV. CDR3 in DNA: TGTGCCAGCAGCTCCTTAGCGGGGGGGTGGAGAAATGAGCAGTTCTTC. Translation gives CASSSLAGGWRNEQFF. Full variable domain (rest looked up from reference TRBV11-2 and TRBJ2-1): EAGVAQSPRYKIIEKRQSVAFWCNPISGHATLYWYQQILGQGPKLLIQFQNNGVVDDSQLPKDRFSAERLKGVDSTLKIQPAKLEDSAVYLCASSSLAGGWRNEQFFGPGTRLTVL.

The chain couples TRBV25-1 to TRBJ2-1; 9 bases line up with TRBD2. CDR1 is MGHDK and CDR2 is SYGVNS in the germline V gene. This CDR3 spans 16 amino acids. V lost 8 bases and J lost 7; bases outside the gene matches: 15. The CDR3 loop reads CASPGAGGTVGNEQFF. The CDR3 nucleotides read TGTGCCAGCCCGGGTGCGGGGGGGACAGTCGGGAATGAGCAGTTCTTC.

The J gene is TRBJ1-5, the V gene TRBV27; 8 bases match TRBD1. V shed 5 bases, J shed 1 base, and the junction held 7 bases outside the gene matches. The CDR3 is 16 residues long. Germline V gene sequence: CDR1 MNHEY, CDR2 SMNVEV (reference sequence). The CDR3 sequence is CASSPHGQGSNQPQHF. CDR3 DNA: TGTGCCAGCAGTCCCCATGGACAGGGAAGCAATCAGCCCCAGCATTTT.

This clone was picked up a small number of times. The chain is built from TRBV19 and TRBJ1-1; TRBD1 matches 10 bases. Germline V CDR1 and CDR2: LNHDA, SQIVND (reference sequence). The CDR3 is 15 residues long. Losses at the gene ends were 4 bases for V and 6 bases for J; bases not matched to a gene: 8. CDR3: CASSSGQGGKAEAFF. DNA for the CDR3: TGTGCCAGTAGTAGCGGACAGGGGGGAAAGGCTGAAGCTTTCTTT.

Only one count was recorded for this clone. The chain's CDR3 is CAWSEGAGTSLETQYF. Here the CDR3 DNA reads TGTGCCTGGAGTGAAGGAGCCGGGACTAGCTTGGAGACCCAGTACTTC. V is TRBV30 and J is TRBJ2-5; 9 bases align to TRBD2. This CDR3 comprises 16 residues. The germline V gene has CDR1 GTSNPN and CDR2 SVGIG (reference sequence). The V segment lost 1 base and the J segment 5 bases; nucleotides outside the gene matches: 11.

CDR3 bases: TGTGCCAGTAGTATGTCCGATCACCAGCCCCAGCATTTT. Translation: CASSMSDHQPQHF. The chain joins TRBV19 to TRBJ1-5; D is ambiguous. CDR3 length: 13 amino acids. The germline CDR1 and CDR2 sequences are LNHDA and SQIVND (reference sequence). V was clipped by 3 bases and J by 7 bases, with 10 bases between them. Based on the CDR3 plus reference TRBV19 and TRBJ1-5, the full variable domain is DGGITQSPKYLFRKEGQNVTLSCEQNLNHDAMYWYRQDPGQGLRLIYYSQIVNDFQKGDIAEGYSVSREKKESFPLTVTSAQKNPTAFYLCASSMSDHQPQHFGDGTRLSIL.

The CDR3 region has the DNA TGCAGCGTTACGCCAAAGGGCACTGAAGCTTTCTTT. Its translation is CSVTPKGTEAFF. The V gene is TRBV29-1, the J gene TRBJ1-1; D is unresolved. Looked up from germline, CDR1 is SQVTM and CDR2 is ANQGSEA. The CDR3 runs to 12 residues. Trimming cost V 5 bases and J 4 bases, with 11 bases left between them.